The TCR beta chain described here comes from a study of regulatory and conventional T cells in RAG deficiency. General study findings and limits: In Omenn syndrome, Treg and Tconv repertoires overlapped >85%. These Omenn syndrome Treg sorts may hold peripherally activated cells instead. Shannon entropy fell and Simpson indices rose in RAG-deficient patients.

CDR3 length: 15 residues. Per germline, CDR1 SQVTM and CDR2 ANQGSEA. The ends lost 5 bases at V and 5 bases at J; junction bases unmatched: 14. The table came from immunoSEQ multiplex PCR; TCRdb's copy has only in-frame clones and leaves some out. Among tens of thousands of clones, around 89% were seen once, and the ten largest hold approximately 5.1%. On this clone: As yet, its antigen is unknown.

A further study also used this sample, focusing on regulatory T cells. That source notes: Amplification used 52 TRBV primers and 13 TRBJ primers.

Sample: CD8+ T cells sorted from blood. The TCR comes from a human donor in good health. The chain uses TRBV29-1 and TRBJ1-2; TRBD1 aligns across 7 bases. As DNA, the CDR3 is TGCAGCGTTAGGGGGGACAGCAATTCTCCTTATGGCTACACCTTC. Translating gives CSVRGDSNSPYGYTF. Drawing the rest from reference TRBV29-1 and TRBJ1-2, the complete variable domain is SAVISQKPSRDICQRGTSLTIQCQVDSQVTMMFWYRQQPGQSLTLIATANQGSEATYESGFVIDKFPISRPNLTFSTLTVSNMSPEDSSIYLCSVRGDSNSPYGYTFGSGTRLTVV.